Listed below are T cell receptor beta chains from one sample, sequenced in a study of identical twins. TCRdb recomputed calls from the 5' RACE reads with MiXCR, one row per CDR3 protein. Of roughly 700,000 distinct CDR3 sequences listed, over 8.5% are singletons. These data also formed part of another study, on yellow fever vaccine responses in identical twins.

The material sequenced was PBMCs. These receptors all stem from a woman under 30 in good health. Each CDR3 is given with its conserved first and last residue. Each record gives: clone size, D gene, J gene, CDR3 length, V gene, CDR3 DNA, CDR3 protein. A D gene is named only where the DNA matches it firmly. Size is stated for part of the rows, as once, few or many counts, or as a class when the clone is expanded.

clone size: -
D gene: -
J gene: TRBJ2-1
CDR3 length: 15
V gene: TRBV3-1
CDR3 DNA: TGTGCCAGCAGCCTCGAAAGGCTAACCCCTAATGAGCAGTTCTTC
CDR3 protein: CASSLERLTPNEQFF

clone size: many
D gene: -
J gene: TRBJ2-1
CDR3 length: 13
V gene: TRBV24-1
CDR3 DNA: TGTGCCACCAGCCTCGACGGTTACAATGAGCAGTTCTTC
CDR3 protein: CATSLDGYNEQFF

clone size: -
D gene: TRBD2
J gene: TRBJ2-7
CDR3 length: 15
V gene: TRBV20-1
CDR3 DNA: TGCAGTGCTAGACCCCGAGCGGGGGGGCCTGACGAGCAGTACTTC
CDR3 protein: CSARPRAGGPDEQYF

clone size: many
D gene: -
J gene: TRBJ2-4
CDR3 length: 13
V gene: TRBV11-2
CDR3 DNA: TGTGCCAGCAGCGCACAGGGCCGGGACATTCAGTACTTC
CDR3 protein: CASSAQGRDIQYF

clone size: -
D gene: -
J gene: TRBJ2-3
CDR3 length: 15
V gene: TRBV10-3
CDR3 DNA: TGTGCCATCGTTAGGACGCAGGGGTCCTTGGATACGCAGTATTTT
CDR3 protein: CAIVRTQGSLDTQYF

clone size: few
D gene: -
J gene: TRBJ2-2
CDR3 length: 15
V gene: TRBV9
CDR3 DNA: TGTGCCAGCAGCGTAGACAGGGCCTGGGCCGGGGAGCTGTTTTTT
CDR3 protein: CASSVDRAWAGELFF

clone size: few
D gene: TRBD1
J gene: TRBJ2-2
CDR3 length: 13
V gene: TRBV7-8
CDR3 DNA: TGTGCCAGCACCAGACAGGGGGCCGGGGAGCTGTTTTTT
CDR3 protein: CASTRQGAGELFF

clone size: -
D gene: TRBD1
J gene: TRBJ2-1
CDR3 length: 17
V gene: TRBV6-5
CDR3 DNA: TGTGCCAGCAGTTACCAGGGACAGCCCGACCCCTACAATGAGCAGTTCTTC
CDR3 protein: CASSYQGQPDPYNEQFF

clone size: few
D gene: TRBD1
J gene: TRBJ1-6
CDR3 length: 16
V gene: TRBV3-1
CDR3 DNA: TGTGCCAGCAGGCACACTCGGACAGGGGGGAATTCACCCCTCCACTTT
CDR3 protein: CASRHTRTGGNSPLHF

clone size: few
D gene: -
J gene: TRBJ2-7
CDR3 length: 14
V gene: TRBV20-1
CDR3 DNA: TGCAGTGCTAGAGCCCTCAGGAGCTCCTACGAGCAGTACTTC
CDR3 protein: CSARALRSSYEQYF

clone size: many
D gene: -
J gene: TRBJ1-4
CDR3 length: 15
V gene: TRBV3-1
CDR3 DNA: TGTGCCAGCAGCCCCTCCGGGGCGACTAATGAAAAACTGTTTTTT
CDR3 protein: CASSPSGATNEKLFF

clone size: few
D gene: TRBD2
J gene: TRBJ2-1
CDR3 length: 15
V gene: TRBV5-1
CDR3 DNA: TGCGCCAGCAGCAGCGGGGCGATTCTCTACAATGAGCAGTTCTTC
CDR3 protein: CASSSGAILYNEQFF

clone size: many
D gene: -
J gene: TRBJ1-2
CDR3 length: 13
V gene: TRBV7-9
CDR3 DNA: TGTGCCAGCAGCCAAACAGGGAGCGATGGCTACACCTTC
CDR3 protein: CASSQTGSDGYTF

clone size: many
D gene: -
J gene: TRBJ2-1
CDR3 length: 14
V gene: TRBV6-2/TRBV6-3
CDR3 DNA: TGTGCCAGCAAACCGGGACCTCAGGGAGGTGAGCAGTTCTTC
CDR3 protein: CASKPGPQGGEQFF

clone size: many
D gene: TRBD2
J gene: TRBJ2-1
CDR3 length: 17
V gene: TRBV12-3/TRBV12-4
CDR3 DNA: TGTGCCAGCAGTTTAGGGACTAGCGGGAGCCCCTACAATGAGCAGTTCTTC
CDR3 protein: CASSLGTSGSPYNEQFF

clone size: few
D gene: TRBD1
J gene: TRBJ1-1
CDR3 length: 15
V gene: TRBV25-1
CDR3 DNA: TGTGCCAGCGGGACAGGGGCCGCAGGGAACACTGAAGCTTTCTTT
CDR3 protein: CASGTGAAGNTEAFF

clone size: -
D gene: TRBD1
J gene: TRBJ2-5
CDR3 length: 15
V gene: TRBV6-1
CDR3 DNA: TGTGCCAGCAGTGAACCGGGACAGGTGGAAGAGACCCAGTACTTC
CDR3 protein: CASSEPGQVEETQYF

clone size: -
D gene: TRBD2
J gene: TRBJ2-1
CDR3 length: 16
V gene: TRBV5-1
CDR3 DNA: TGCGCCAGCAGCTTGGAGGGACTAACGGAGTACAATGAGCAGTTCTTC
CDR3 protein: CASSLEGLTEYNEQFF

clone size: many
D gene: TRBD1
J gene: TRBJ2-7
CDR3 length: 14
V gene: TRBV29-1
CDR3 DNA: TGCAGCGCTTACACCCGGGACAGGGGGAACGAGCAGTACTTC
CDR3 protein: CSAYTRDRGNEQYF

clone size: -
D gene: -
J gene: TRBJ2-3
CDR3 length: 14
V gene: TRBV4-3
CDR3 DNA: TGCGCCAGCAGCCGGCTAGCGCTAACAGATACGCAGTATTTT
CDR3 protein: CASSRLALTDTQYF

clone size: -
D gene: TRBD1
J gene: TRBJ2-2
CDR3 length: 17
V gene: TRBV10-3
CDR3 DNA: TGTGCCATCAGTGAACCGGGACAGGGCACGAACACCGGGGAGCTGTTTTTT
CDR3 protein: CAISEPGQGTNTGELFF

clone size: -
D gene: TRBD1
J gene: TRBJ2-3
CDR3 length: 16
V gene: TRBV10-3
CDR3 DNA: TGTGCCATCAGGAAACCGGGACAGGGTGGGGCAGATACGCAGTATTTT
CDR3 protein: CAIRKPGQGGADTQYF

clone size: many
D gene: -
J gene: TRBJ2-7
CDR3 length: 15
V gene: TRBV5-1
CDR3 DNA: TGCGCCAGCAGCCAAAGCGTGGGGCTTTCCTACGAGCAGTACTTC
CDR3 protein: CASSQSVGLSYEQYF

clone size: -
D gene: -
J gene: TRBJ1-5
CDR3 length: 17
V gene: TRBV23-1
CDR3 DNA: TGCGCCAGCAGTCAATCTTTGCGGGGGCATAGCAATCAGCCCCAGCATTTT
CDR3 protein: CASSQSLRGHSNQPQHF

clone size: -
D gene: TRBD1
J gene: TRBJ2-1
CDR3 length: 14
V gene: TRBV12-3/TRBV12-4
CDR3 DNA: TGTGCCAGCACCTCGGGACAGGGAAACAATGAGCAGTTCTTC
CDR3 protein: CASTSGQGNNEQFF

clone size: few
D gene: TRBD2
J gene: TRBJ2-7
CDR3 length: 17
V gene: TRBV7-9
CDR3 DNA: TGTGCCAGCAGCTTAGGGGGAGGGCAGGTCCTCTCCTACGAGCAGTACTTC
CDR3 protein: CASSLGGGQVLSYEQYF

clone size: -
D gene: TRBD1
J gene: TRBJ1-1
CDR3 length: 14
V gene: TRBV5-6
CDR3 DNA: TGTGCCAGCAGCGCCTGGACAGGGTTCACTGAAGCTTTCTTT
CDR3 protein: CASSAWTGFTEAFF

clone size: many
D gene: TRBD2
J gene: TRBJ2-3
CDR3 length: 12
V gene: TRBV29-1
CDR3 DNA: TGCAGCGCCGGGGGGGCGGCAGATACGCAGTATTTT
CDR3 protein: CSAGGAADTQYF

clone size: -
D gene: TRBD2
J gene: TRBJ2-7
CDR3 length: 15
V gene: TRBV6-5
CDR3 DNA: TGTGCCAGCAGTTTATTAGCGGGAGTGTCCAACGAGCAGTACTTC
CDR3 protein: CASSLLAGVSNEQYF

clone size: many
D gene: -
J gene: TRBJ2-7
CDR3 length: 13
V gene: TRBV3-1
CDR3 DNA: TGTGCCAGCAGCACCCGTGGCACCTACGAGCAGTACTTC
CDR3 protein: CASSTRGTYEQYF

clone size: -
D gene: TRBD1
J gene: TRBJ1-1
CDR3 length: 15
V gene: TRBV12-3/TRBV12-4
CDR3 DNA: TGTGCCAGCAGTTTTGTACAGGGGCCGAACACTGAAGCTTTCTTT
CDR3 protein: CASSFVQGPNTEAFF

clone size: -
D gene: TRBD1
J gene: TRBJ2-5
CDR3 length: 17
V gene: TRBV6-1
CDR3 DNA: TGTGCCAGCACCGATGAAGGGTGGACAGGGGGCCGGGAGACCCAGTACTTC
CDR3 protein: CASTDEGWTGGRETQYF

clone size: many
D gene: -
J gene: TRBJ2-5
CDR3 length: 15
V gene: TRBV5-1
CDR3 DNA: TGCGCCAGCAGCTTGCCGGAAGGGGGGGCAGAGACCCAGTACTTC
CDR3 protein: CASSLPEGGAETQYF

clone size: few
D gene: TRBD1
J gene: TRBJ2-3
CDR3 length: 15
V gene: TRBV19
CDR3 DNA: TGTGCCAGTAAAAGGCCGGGACAGGGGGCAGATACGCAGTATTTT
CDR3 protein: CASKRPGQGADTQYF

clone size: -
D gene: -
J gene: TRBJ1-2
CDR3 length: 13
V gene: TRBV6-5
CDR3 DNA: TGTGCCAGCAGTTCGGACAGCTCCTATGGCTACACCTTC
CDR3 protein: CASSSDSSYGYTF

clone size: -
D gene: -
J gene: TRBJ2-7
CDR3 length: 11
V gene: TRBV5-1
CDR3 DNA: TGCGCCAGCAGCTTTGGACAGGAGCAGTACTTC
CDR3 protein: CASSFGQEQYF

clone size: -
D gene: -
J gene: TRBJ2-7
CDR3 length: 12
V gene: TRBV7-2
CDR3 DNA: TGTGCCAGCAGCCCGGGAAACTACGAGCAGTACTTC
CDR3 protein: CASSPGNYEQYF

clone size: -
D gene: TRBD2
J gene: TRBJ2-7
CDR3 length: 17
V gene: TRBV7-2
CDR3 DNA: TGTGCCAGCAGCTTAGGCAGGACTAGCGGGCCCTCCTACGAGCAGTACTTC
CDR3 protein: CASSLGRTSGPSYEQYF

clone size: many
D gene: TRBD2
J gene: TRBJ2-5
CDR3 length: 18
V gene: TRBV14
CDR3 DNA: TGTGCCAGCAGCCAAGATCCGGGACTAGGAGGGTACCAAGAGACCCAGTACTTC
CDR3 protein: CASSQDPGLGGYQETQYF

clone size: -
D gene: -
J gene: TRBJ1-6
CDR3 length: 16
V gene: TRBV19
CDR3 DNA: TGTGCCAGTAGTATAGATCGGAACAGTTATAATTCACCCCTCCACTTT
CDR3 protein: CASSIDRNSYNSPLHF

clone size: many
D gene: TRBD1
J gene: TRBJ1-1
CDR3 length: 17
V gene: TRBV27
CDR3 DNA: TGTGCCAGCAGTACCATTCGAATACAGGGGATGAGCACTGAAGCTTTCTTT
CDR3 protein: CASSTIRIQGMSTEAFF

clone size: many
D gene: TRBD1
J gene: TRBJ1-1
CDR3 length: 15
V gene: TRBV6-1
CDR3 DNA: TGTGCCAGCAGTCTTAGTCGACAGGGGCTCACTGAAGCTTTCTTT
CDR3 protein: CASSLSRQGLTEAFF

clone size: few
D gene: TRBD1
J gene: TRBJ2-2
CDR3 length: 14
V gene: TRBV25-1
CDR3 DNA: TGTGCCAGCAGTGGAACAGGGGATCCCGGGGAGCTGTTTTTT
CDR3 protein: CASSGTGDPGELFF

clone size: few
D gene: TRBD1
J gene: TRBJ2-1
CDR3 length: 15
V gene: TRBV18
CDR3 DNA: TGTGCCAGCTCACCACCGTCAGGGGGCTTCAATGAGCAGTTCTTC
CDR3 protein: CASSPPSGGFNEQFF

clone size: -
D gene: TRBD1
J gene: TRBJ2-5
CDR3 length: 15
V gene: TRBV5-1
CDR3 DNA: TGCGCCAGCAGCGTAACCGGGACAGGGCAAGAGACCCAGTACTTC
CDR3 protein: CASSVTGTGQETQYF

clone size: few
D gene: -
J gene: TRBJ2-4
CDR3 length: 14
V gene: TRBV30
CDR3 DNA: TGTGCCTGGAGCCCAGGGATAGCCAAAAACATTCAGTACTTC
CDR3 protein: CAWSPGIAKNIQYF

clone size: -
D gene: TRBD2
J gene: TRBJ2-7
CDR3 length: 17
V gene: TRBV12-3/TRBV12-4
CDR3 DNA: TGTGCCAGCAGTTTAGGGGGACTAGAACTCGCGCGGGACGAGCAGTACTTC
CDR3 protein: CASSLGGLELARDEQYF

clone size: many
D gene: -
J gene: TRBJ2-3
CDR3 length: 17
V gene: TRBV7-7
CDR3 DNA: TGTGCTAGCAGCTTAGCGTTTTCGGGGGTCCCCACAGATACGCAGTATTTT
CDR3 protein: CASSLAFSGVPTDTQYF

clone size: -
D gene: -
J gene: TRBJ2-7
CDR3 length: 14
V gene: TRBV6-2/TRBV6-3
CDR3 DNA: TGTGCCAGCAGTTACTCGGATGTGGGACTGGAGCAGTACTTC
CDR3 protein: CASSYSDVGLEQYF

clone size: few
D gene: TRBD2
J gene: TRBJ2-1
CDR3 length: 14
V gene: TRBV6-1
CDR3 DNA: TGTGCCAGCAGTCTCGGACTAGCGGGAGACACGGTGTTCTTC
CDR3 protein: CASSLGLAGDTVFF

clone size: -
D gene: TRBD2
J gene: TRBJ2-3
CDR3 length: 16
V gene: TRBV12-3/TRBV12-4
CDR3 DNA: TGTGCCAGCAGCCCCGGGGGGTCACCTAGCACAGATACGCAGTATTTT
CDR3 protein: CASSPGGSPSTDTQYF

clone size: few
D gene: -
J gene: TRBJ2-1
CDR3 length: 15
V gene: TRBV28
CDR3 DNA: TGTGCCAGCAGTTTATTCCCAGGCTCCTACAATGAGCAGTTCTTC
CDR3 protein: CASSLFPGSYNEQFF

clone size: few
D gene: -
J gene: TRBJ2-6
CDR3 length: 19
V gene: TRBV4-1
CDR3 DNA: TGCGCCAGCAGCCAAGATGGCCCGGTTGGTGGCTCTGGGGCCAACGTCCTGACTTTC
CDR3 protein: CASSQDGPVGGSGANVLTF

clone size: few
D gene: TRBD1
J gene: TRBJ1-2
CDR3 length: 11
V gene: TRBV29-1
CDR3 DNA: TGCAGCGTTGAAACAGGGGGTGGCTACACCTTC
CDR3 protein: CSVETGGGYTF

clone size: -
D gene: -
J gene: TRBJ2-3
CDR3 length: 16
V gene: TRBV9
CDR3 DNA: TGTGCCAGCAGCGTAGTAGCGGCCTGGGGCACAGATACGCAGTATTTT
CDR3 protein: CASSVVAAWGTDTQYF

clone size: many
D gene: TRBD1
J gene: TRBJ2-5
CDR3 length: 15
V gene: TRBV5-1
CDR3 DNA: TGCGCCAGCAGCGTTACAGGGGATGTAGGGGAGACCCAGTACTTC
CDR3 protein: CASSVTGDVGETQYF

clone size: -
D gene: -
J gene: TRBJ2-2
CDR3 length: 14
V gene: TRBV15
CDR3 DNA: TGTGCCACCAGCCCATCGAGGAACACCGGGGAGCTGTTTTTT
CDR3 protein: CATSPSRNTGELFF

clone size: -
D gene: -
J gene: TRBJ1-2
CDR3 length: 14
V gene: TRBV5-1
CDR3 DNA: TGCGCCAGCAGCCCCCCCCTGGGGCTTGGGGGCTACACCTTC
CDR3 protein: CASSPPLGLGGYTF

clone size: few
D gene: -
J gene: TRBJ2-1
CDR3 length: 11
V gene: TRBV30
CDR3 DNA: TGTGCCTGGAGTCAGCAGGGTGAGCAGTTCTTC
CDR3 protein: CAWSQQGEQFF